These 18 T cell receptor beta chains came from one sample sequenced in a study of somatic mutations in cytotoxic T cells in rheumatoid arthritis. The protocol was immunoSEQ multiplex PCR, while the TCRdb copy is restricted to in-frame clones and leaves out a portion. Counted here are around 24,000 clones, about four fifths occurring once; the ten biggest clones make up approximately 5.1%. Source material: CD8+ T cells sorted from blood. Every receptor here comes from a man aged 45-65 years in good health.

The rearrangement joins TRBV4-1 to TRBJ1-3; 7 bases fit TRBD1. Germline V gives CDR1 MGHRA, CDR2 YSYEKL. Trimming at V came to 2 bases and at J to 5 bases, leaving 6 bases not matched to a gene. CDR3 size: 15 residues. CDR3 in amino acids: CASSQSLGQRNTIYF. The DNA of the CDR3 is TGCGCCAGCAGCCAAAGCCTGGGACAGCGAAACACCATATATTTT.

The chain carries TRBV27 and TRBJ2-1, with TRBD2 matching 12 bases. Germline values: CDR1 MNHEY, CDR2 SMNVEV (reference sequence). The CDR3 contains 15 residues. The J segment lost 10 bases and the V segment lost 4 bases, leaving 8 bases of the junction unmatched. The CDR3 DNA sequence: TGTGCCAGCAGTTCCCGACTAGCGGGGGCTGGGGAGCAGTTCTTC. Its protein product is CASSSRLAGAGEQFF.

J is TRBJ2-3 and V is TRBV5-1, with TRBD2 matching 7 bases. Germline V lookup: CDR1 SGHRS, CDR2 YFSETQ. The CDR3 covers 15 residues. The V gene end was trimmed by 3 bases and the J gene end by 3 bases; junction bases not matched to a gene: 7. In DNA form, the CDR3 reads TGCGCCAGCAGCTCAACAGCTAGCGGAACAGATACGCAGTATTTT. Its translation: CASSSTASGTDTQYF.

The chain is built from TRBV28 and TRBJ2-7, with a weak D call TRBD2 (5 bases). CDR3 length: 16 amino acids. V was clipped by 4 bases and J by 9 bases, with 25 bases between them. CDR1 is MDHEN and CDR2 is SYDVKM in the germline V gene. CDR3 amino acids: CASSSPLGRVVSRQYF. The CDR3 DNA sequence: TGTGCCAGCAGTTCCCCCCTAGGGAGAGTGGTGTCTCGGCAGTACTTC.

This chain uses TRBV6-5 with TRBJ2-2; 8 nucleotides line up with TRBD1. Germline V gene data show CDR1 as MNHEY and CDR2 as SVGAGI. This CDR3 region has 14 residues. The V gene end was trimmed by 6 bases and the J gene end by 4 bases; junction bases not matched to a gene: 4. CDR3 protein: CASSQGAGTGELFF. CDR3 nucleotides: TGTGCCAGCAGCCAGGGGGCAGGCACCGGGGAGCTGTTTTTT.

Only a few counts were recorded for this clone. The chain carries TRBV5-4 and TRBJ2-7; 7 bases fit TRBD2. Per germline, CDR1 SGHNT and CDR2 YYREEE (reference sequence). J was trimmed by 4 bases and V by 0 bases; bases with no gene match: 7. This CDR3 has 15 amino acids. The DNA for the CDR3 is TGTGCCAGCAGCTTGGGCCTAGCGGAGAAGTACGAGCAGTACTTC. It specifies CASSLGLAEKYEQYF.

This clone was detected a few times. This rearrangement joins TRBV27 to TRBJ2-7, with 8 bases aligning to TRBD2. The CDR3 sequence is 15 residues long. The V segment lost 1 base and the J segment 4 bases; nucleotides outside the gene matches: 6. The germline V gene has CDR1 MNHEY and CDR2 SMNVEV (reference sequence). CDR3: CASSLLGLGRYEQYF. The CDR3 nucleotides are TGTGCCAGCAGTTTATTGGGACTAGGAAGGTACGAGCAGTACTTC.

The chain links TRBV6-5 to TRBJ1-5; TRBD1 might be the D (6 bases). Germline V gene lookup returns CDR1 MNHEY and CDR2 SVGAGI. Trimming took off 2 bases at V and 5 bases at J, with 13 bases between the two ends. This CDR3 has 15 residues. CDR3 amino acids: CASSYRRGRDQPQHF. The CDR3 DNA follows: TGTGCCAGCAGTTACCGCAGGGGCCGCGATCAGCCCCAGCATTTT.

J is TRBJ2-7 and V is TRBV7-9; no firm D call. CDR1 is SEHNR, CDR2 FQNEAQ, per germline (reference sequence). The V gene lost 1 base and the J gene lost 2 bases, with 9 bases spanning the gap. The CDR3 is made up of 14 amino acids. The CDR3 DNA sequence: TGTGCCAGCAGCTTAGTTGGGAAAACCTACGAGCAGTACTTC. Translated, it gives CASSLVGKTYEQYF. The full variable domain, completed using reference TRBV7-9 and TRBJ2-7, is DTGVSQNPRHKITKRGQNVTFRCDPISEHNRLYWYRQTLGQGPEFLTYFQNEAQLEKSRLLSDRFSAERPKGSFSTLEIQRTEQGDSAMYLCASSLVGKTYEQYFGPGTRLTVT.

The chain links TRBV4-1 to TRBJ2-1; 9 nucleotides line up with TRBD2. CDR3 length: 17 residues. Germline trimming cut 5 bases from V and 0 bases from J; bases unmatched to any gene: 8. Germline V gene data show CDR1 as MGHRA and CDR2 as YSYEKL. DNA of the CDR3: TGCGCCAGCAGCACCCGCATAGCGGGAGCCTCCTACAATGAGCAGTTCTTC. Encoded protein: CASSTRIAGASYNEQFF.

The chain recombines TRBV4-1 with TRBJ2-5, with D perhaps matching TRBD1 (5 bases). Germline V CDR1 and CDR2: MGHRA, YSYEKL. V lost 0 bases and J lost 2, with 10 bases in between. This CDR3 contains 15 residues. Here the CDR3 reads CASSQDGATQETQYF. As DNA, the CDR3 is TGCGCCAGCAGCCAAGATGGGGCTACGCAAGAGACCCAGTACTTC.

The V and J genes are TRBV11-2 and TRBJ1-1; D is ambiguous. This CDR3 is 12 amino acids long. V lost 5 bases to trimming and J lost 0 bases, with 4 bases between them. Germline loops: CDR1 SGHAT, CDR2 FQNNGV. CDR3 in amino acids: CASSRMNTEAFF. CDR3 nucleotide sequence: TGTGCCAGCAGCCGCATGAACACTGAAGCTTTCTTT. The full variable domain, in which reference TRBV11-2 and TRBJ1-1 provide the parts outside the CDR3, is EAGVAQSPRYKIIEKRQSVAFWCNPISGHATLYWYQQILGQGPKLLIQFQNNGVVDDSQLPKDRFSAERLKGVDSTLKIQPAKLEDSAVYLCASSRMNTEAFFGQGTRLTVV.

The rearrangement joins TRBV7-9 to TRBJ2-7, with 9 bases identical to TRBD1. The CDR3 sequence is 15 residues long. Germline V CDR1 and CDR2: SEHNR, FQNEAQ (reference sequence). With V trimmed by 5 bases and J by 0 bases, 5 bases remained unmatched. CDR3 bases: TGTGCCAGCAGCGAACAGGGGGCACCCTCCTACGAGCAGTACTTC. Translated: CASSEQGAPSYEQYF.

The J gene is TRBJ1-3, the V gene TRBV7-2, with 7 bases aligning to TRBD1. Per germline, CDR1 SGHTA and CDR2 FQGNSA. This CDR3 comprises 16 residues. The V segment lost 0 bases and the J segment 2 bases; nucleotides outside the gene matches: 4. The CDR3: CASSLAPQGTGNTIYF. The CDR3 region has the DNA TGTGCCAGCAGCTTAGCCCCACAGGGGACTGGAAACACCATATATTTT.

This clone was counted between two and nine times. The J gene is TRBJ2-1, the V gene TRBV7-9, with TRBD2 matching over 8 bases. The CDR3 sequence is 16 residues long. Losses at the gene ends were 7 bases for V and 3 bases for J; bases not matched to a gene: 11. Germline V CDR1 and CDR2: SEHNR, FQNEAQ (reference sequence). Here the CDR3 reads CASTKPGLVNYNEQFF. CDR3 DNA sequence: TGTGCCAGCACCAAACCGGGACTAGTTAACTACAATGAGCAGTTCTTC.

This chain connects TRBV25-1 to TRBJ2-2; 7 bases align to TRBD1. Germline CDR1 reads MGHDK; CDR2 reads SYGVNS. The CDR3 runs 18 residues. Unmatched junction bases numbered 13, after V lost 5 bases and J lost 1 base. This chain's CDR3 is CASSSLTRRTGNTGELFF. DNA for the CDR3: TGTGCCAGCAGTTCCTTAACTCGACGGACAGGGAACACCGGGGAGCTGTTTTTT.

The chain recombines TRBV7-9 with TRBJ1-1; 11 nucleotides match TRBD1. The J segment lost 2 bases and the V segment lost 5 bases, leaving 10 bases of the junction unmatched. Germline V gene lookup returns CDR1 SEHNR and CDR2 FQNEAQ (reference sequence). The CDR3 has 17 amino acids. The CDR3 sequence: CASSAIGQGATNTEAFF. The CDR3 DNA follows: TGTGCCAGCAGCGCAATAGGACAGGGGGCCACAAACACTGAAGCTTTCTTT.

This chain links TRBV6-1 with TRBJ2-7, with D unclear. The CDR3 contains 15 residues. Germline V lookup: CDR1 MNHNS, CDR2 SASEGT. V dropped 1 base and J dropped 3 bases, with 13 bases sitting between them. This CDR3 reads CASSEVLGLSYEQYF. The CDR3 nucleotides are TGTGCCAGCAGTGAAGTATTGGGCCTGAGCTACGAGCAGTACTTC.